The 28 T cell receptor beta chains reported below all come from one sample, sequenced in a study of cytomegalovirus exposure and HLA in healthy donors. This table comes from immunoSEQ multiplex PCR, and its TCRdb copy is limited to in-frame clones, with some not included. Of roughly 120,000 clones listed, about 83% are singletons. Sequenced material: PBMCs. All receptors derive from a man aged 18 to 30 in good health and CMV-seronegative.

The CDR3 loop is CASSQVEGRPAYEQYF. The CDR3 DNA reads TGTGCCAGCAGCCAAGTGGAGGGGCGACCCGCCTACGAGCAGTACTTC. The rearrangement links TRBV14 to TRBJ2-7, with a weak D call TRBD2 (6 bases). Trimming left V 1 base short and J 2 bases short, with 15 bases between. CDR3 length equals 16 residues. Germline CDR1 and CDR2: SGHDN and FVKESK.

This CDR3 is CASTIPGSGGSGETQYF. In DNA form, the CDR3 reads TGTGCCAGCACCATTCCGGGGAGCGGGGGGTCAGGGGAGACCCAGTACTTC. This chain connects TRBV7-8 to TRBJ2-5; 9 bases agree with TRBD2. Germline values: CDR1 SGHVS, CDR2 FQNEAQ. CDR3 length: 17 amino acids. The junction had 17 bases not matched to a gene; V was cut back by 7 bases and J by 5 bases.

This chain joins TRBV5-1 and TRBJ1-1; D is uncertain. Between the trimmed V and J ends, which lost 5 bases and 1 base, there was a span of 12 bases. Germline V gene lookup returns CDR1 SGHRS and CDR2 YFSETQ. CDR3 length equals 14 residues. As DNA, the CDR3 is TGCGCCAGCAGTTCAAAAGCAGGGAACACTGAAGCTTTCTTT. It translates to CASSSKAGNTEAFF.

This chain joins TRBV7-6 and TRBJ2-7; 8 bases line up with TRBD2. Losses at the gene ends were 5 bases for V and 1 base for J; bases not matched to a gene: 7. From germline, CDR1 is SGHVS and CDR2 FNYEAQ. CDR3 length: 15 residues. The CDR3 reads CASSAGTRVSYEQYF. The CDR3 DNA reads as TGTGCCAGCAGCGCCGGGACTAGGGTTTCCTACGAGCAGTACTTC.

The chain combines TRBV7-9 with TRBJ1-1; 10 bases are shared with TRBD1. With 5 bases clipped from V and 6 bases from J, the junction kept 6 bases outside the gene matches. The CDR3 loop spans 14 amino acids. Germline CDR1 SEHNR, CDR2 FQNEAQ (reference sequence). In DNA form, the CDR3 reads TGTGCCAGCAGCCCGGACAGGGGGTATCCTGAAGCTTTCTTT. Its translation is CASSPDRGYPEAFF.

This chain joins TRBV19 and TRBJ2-3; 7 bases are shared with TRBD1. V shed 6 bases, J shed 4 bases, and the junction held 10 bases outside the gene matches. The CDR3 covers 15 residues. Germline loops: CDR1 LNHDA, CDR2 SQIVND (reference sequence). As DNA, the CDR3 is TGTGCCAGTAGCCCCAGGCAGGGGGTCGCAGATACGCAGTATTTT. Its protein is CASSPRQGVADTQYF.

This sequence joins TRBV2 and TRBJ1-5; TRBD1 matches at 8 bases. CDR3 length: 14 amino acids. J was trimmed by 6 bases and V by 3 bases; bases with no gene match: 4. CDR1 is SNHLY, CDR2 FYNNEI, per germline. The CDR3 DNA follows: TGTGCCAGCAGTGAGACAGGGGTTTTTCAGCCCCAGCATTTT. Its protein is CASSETGVFQPQHF.

This clone was observed a single time. V is TRBV27 and J is TRBJ1-1; no clear D. This CDR3 region has 15 residues. V was clipped by 5 bases and J by 1 base, with 14 bases between them. Germline CDR1 is MNHEY and CDR2 is SMNVEV (reference sequence). The CDR3 sequence is CASSPGAMSNTEAFF. CDR3 in DNA: TGTGCCAGCAGTCCTGGAGCGATGTCGAACACTGAAGCTTTCTTT.

J is TRBJ1-1 and V is TRBV11-2; D not certain. The length of the CDR3 is 13 residues. Germline V CDR1 and CDR2: SGHAT, FQNNGV. Trimming shortened V by 2 bases and J by 6 bases, and 10 bases separated the two germline ends. CDR3 loop: CASSLLLVAEAFF. The CDR3 bases are TGTGCCAGCAGCTTATTACTCGTCGCTGAAGCTTTCTTT.

The V gene is TRBV2, the J gene TRBJ1-2, with TRBD1 matching 7 bases. Germline V gene sequence: CDR1 SNHLY, CDR2 FYNNEI. J gave up 1 base and V 8 bases, and 4 bases lay outside the gene matches. The CDR3 contains 13 residues. The CDR3 loop reads CASRDRRNYGYTF. Here the CDR3 DNA reads TGTGCCAGCCGGGACAGACGTAACTATGGCTACACCTTC.

This clone appeared a few times. The chain joins TRBV2 to TRBJ2-5; TRBD2 might be the D (5 bases). Germline V lookup: CDR1 SNHLY, CDR2 FYNNEI. This CDR3 contains 16 residues. Deletions cut 6 bases from V and 4 bases from J, with 21 bases between. The CDR3 DNA follows: TGTGCCAGCAGATCCTTATCGTGGGAGCACCGAGAGACCCAGTACTTC. This sequence encodes CASRSLSWEHRETQYF.

The chain couples TRBV10-2 to TRBJ1-4; maybe TRBD1 (5 bases). The CDR3 has 14 amino acids. CDR1 is WSHSY and CDR2 is SAAADI in the germline V gene. Trimming shortened V by 3 bases and J by 8 bases, and 13 bases separated the two germline ends. CDR3 DNA: TGCGCCAGCAGTGATCCGGGCCCAGGGGAAAAACTGTTTTTT. This sequence encodes CASSDPGPGEKLFF.

The genes are TRBV9 and TRBJ1-2, with D perhaps matching TRBD1 (6 bases). Germline V gene lookup returns CDR1 SGDLS and CDR2 YYNGEE. The V gene lost 0 bases and the J gene lost 6 bases, with 18 bases spanning the gap. The CDR3 totals 16 residues. CDR3 sequence reads: CASSVDFNWGQDGYTF. As DNA, the CDR3 is TGTGCCAGCAGCGTAGATTTTAATTGGGGGCAGGATGGCTACACCTTC.

V usage is TRBV2 and J usage is TRBJ2-3; 8 bases are shared with TRBD1. The CDR3 is made up of 15 amino acids. Germline V gene data show CDR1 as SNHLY and CDR2 as FYNNEI. J was trimmed by 3 bases and V by 4 bases; bases with no gene match: 6. DNA of the CDR3: TGTGCCAGCAGTGCCCCCAGGGGGCTGACAGATACGCAGTATTTT. The encoded protein is CASSAPRGLTDTQYF.

The chain carries TRBV15 and TRBJ1-1, with 7 positions matching TRBD1. The germline V gene has CDR1 LNHNV and CDR2 YYDKDF (reference sequence). J lost 1 base, V lost 4 bases, and 3 bases had no gene match. The CDR3 runs 14 residues. The CDR3 loop is CATSTGQTNTEAFF. CDR3 coding DNA: TGTGCCACCAGCACGGGACAGACGAACACTGAAGCTTTCTTT. The variable domain in full, with the rest retrieved from reference TRBV15 and TRBJ1-1, is DAMVIQNPRYQVTQFGKPVTLSCSQTLNHNVMYWYQQKSSQAPKLLFHYYDKDFNNEADTPDNFQSRRPNTSFCFLDIRSPGLGDTAMYLCATSTGQTNTEAFFGQGTRLTVV.

In regard to this clone: This sample also contains other DNA sequences that code for the same CDR3. The V and J genes are TRBV6-5 and TRBJ2-7, with a tentative D call TRBD1 (5 bases). Germline V lookup: CDR1 MNHEY, CDR2 SVGAGI. V was pared by 0 bases and J by 4 bases, with 7 bases between. This CDR3 contains 13 residues. The CDR3 DNA follows: TGTGCCAGCAGTTACTCGACAGATTACGAGCAGTACTTC. It is translated as CASSYSTDYEQYF.

The chain employs TRBV19 and TRBJ1-5; TRBD1 is a possible D gene (5 bases). Per germline, CDR1 LNHDA and CDR2 SQIVND (reference sequence). This CDR3 is 14 amino acids long. The germline V and J ends were trimmed by 2 bases and 2 bases, with 7 bases remaining between them. As DNA, the CDR3 is TGTGCCAGTAGTATACAGGGTGGCAATCAGCCCCAGCATTTT. As protein: CASSIQGGNQPQHF.

This chain connects TRBV5-4 to TRBJ2-5, with 8 bases matching TRBD1. The germline V gene has CDR1 SGHNT and CDR2 YYREEE (reference sequence). The trim removed 4 bases at V and 0 bases at J, leaving 8 bases unmatched. There are 16 residues in the CDR3. CDR3 nucleotide sequence: TGTGCCAGCAGCCTGGGACAGGCTATGTACCAAGAGACCCAGTACTTC. It specifies CASSLGQAMYQETQYF.

This clone was observed a handful of times. The rearrangement joins TRBV19 to TRBJ1-2, with no clear D. With 6 bases removed from V and 2 bases from J, the gap between germline ends came to 16 bases. The length of the CDR3 is 15 residues. CDR1 and CDR2 (germline): LNHDA, SQIVND (reference sequence). The CDR3 spells CASRESRYSNYGYTF. CDR3 nucleotides: TGTGCCAGTAGGGAGAGCAGATACTCAAACTATGGCTACACCTTC.

The V and J genes are TRBV6-5 and TRBJ2-7, with TRBD1 matching 12 bases. With 0 bases clipped from V and 7 bases from J, the junction kept 7 bases outside the gene matches. The germline CDR1 and CDR2 sequences are MNHEY and SVGAGI. The CDR3 runs to 16 residues. Here the CDR3 DNA reads TGTGCCAGCAGTTACTCTAGGGGACAGGGGGCCCGAGAGCAGTACTTC. Encoded protein: CASSYSRGQGAREQYF.

The J gene is TRBJ1-2, the V gene TRBV28, with 10 nucleotides matching TRBD1. There are 15 residues in the CDR3. Germline V gene sequence: CDR1 MDHEN, CDR2 SYDVKM. J was trimmed by 4 bases and V by 6 bases; bases with no gene match: 8. The DNA for the CDR3 is TGTGCCAGCAGGCTGACAGGGGGCGCCGGCTATGGCTACACCTTC. It yields the protein CASRLTGGAGYGYTF.

Here the CDR3 reads CASSMQGGALYEQYF. CDR3 DNA sequence: TGTGCCAGCAGCATGCAGGGCGGGGCCCTCTACGAGCAGTACTTC. This chain connects TRBV5-4 to TRBJ2-7; a possible D gene is TRBD2 (6 bases). The V gene's germline CDR1 is SGHNT and CDR2 YYREEE (reference sequence). The CDR3 is 15 amino acids. V was shortened by 4 bases and J by 3 bases, with 17 bases between the two germline ends.

The V gene is TRBV6-1, the J gene TRBJ2-2; 8 nucleotides line up with TRBD1. The CDR3 has 14 residues. Losses at the gene ends were 4 bases for V and 3 bases for J; bases not matched to a gene: 1. Germline loops: CDR1 MNHNS, CDR2 SASEGT. The CDR3 nucleotides read TGTGCCAGCAGTGCAGGGGGCGACACCGGGGAGCTGTTTTTT. It encodes CASSAGGDTGELFF.

The rearrangement joins TRBV5-1 to TRBJ2-5; D is possibly TRBD2 (5 bases). V lost 0 bases and J 0 bases, leaving 9 bases between the germline ends. This CDR3 spans 15 amino acids. Germline assignment: CDR1 SGHRS and CDR2 YFSETQ. The CDR3 nucleotides are TGCGCCAGCAGCTTGGGGACTTTTTACCAAGAGACCCAGTACTTC. This translates into CASSLGTFYQETQYF.

About this clone itself: Other DNA sequences within the sample encode an identical CDR3. The V gene is TRBV30, the J gene TRBJ2-5; possibly TRBD2 for D (6 bases). Germline V lookup: CDR1 GTSNPN, CDR2 SVGIG (reference sequence). This CDR3 has 12 residues. The V end lost 0 bases, the J end lost 5 bases, and 7 bases lay between the germline ends. In DNA form, the CDR3 reads TGTGCCTGGAGTGTACGGGGGGAGACCCAGTACTTC. It encodes CAWSVRGETQYF.

The chain is built from TRBV13 and TRBJ2-7, with TRBD2 matching over 10 bases. There are 15 residues in the CDR3. Germline CDR1 reads PRHDT; CDR2 reads FYEKMQ (reference sequence). V was clipped by 5 bases and J by 1 base; unmatched bases: 5. The DNA for the CDR3 is TGTGCCAGCAGCCCCGGACTAGCGGCATCCTACGAGCAGTACTTC. Translating it yields CASSPGLAASYEQYF.

V usage is TRBV6-5 and J usage is TRBJ1-5, with a weak D call TRBD1 (6 bases). Trimming took off 6 bases at V and 4 bases at J, with 16 bases between the two ends. Germline CDR1 MNHEY, CDR2 SVGAGI. The CDR3 spans 15 residues. This CDR3 reads CASSDGQNPNQPQHF. CDR3 DNA sequence: TGTGCCAGCAGCGACGGACAGAATCCTAATCAGCCCCAGCATTTT.

This clone was seen once. This chain joins TRBV5-1 and TRBJ1-4, with TRBD1 matching 7 bases. The germline CDR1 and CDR2 sequences are SGHRS and YFSETQ. This CDR3 has 14 amino acids. The junction had 3 bases not matched to a gene; V was cut back by 7 bases and J by 0 bases. CDR3 residues: CASSTGSTNEKLFF. CDR3 nucleotides: TGCGCCAGCTCGACAGGGTCAACTAATGAAAAACTGTTTTTT. Together with reference TRBV5-1 and TRBJ1-4, the CDR3 gives the full variable domain: KAGVTQTPRYLIKTRGQQVTLSCSPISGHRSVSWYQQTPGQGLQFLFEYFSETQRNKGNFPGRFSGRQFSNSRSEMNVSTLELGDSALYLCASSTGSTNEKLFFGSGTQLSVL.